Presented here are 17 T cell receptor beta chains from one specimen sequenced in a study of Ad26.COV2.S vaccination and SARS-CoV-2 variants. Treatment indicated: around 19 received Ad26.COV2.S at low or high dose, single or two shots; 5 received placebo; per-sample allocation not given. Collection of the samples took place on day 63 after the first injection of vaccine or placebo. Profiled with immunoSEQ multiplex PCR; TCRdb holds only in-frame clones, not every one. The table has some 420,000 clones, 88% seen once. The sequences come from peripheral blood, collected in a trial of Ad26.COV2.S vaccine versus placebo. These receptor sequences come from a person between 18 and 65 years old who received the Ad26.COV2.S COVID-19 vaccine or a placebo.

The V call is TRBV7-9, the J call TRBJ1-4; 7 bases match TRBD1. V gave up 5 bases and J gave up 0 bases; unmatched junction bases: 6. This CDR3 region has 16 residues. In germline, CDR1 is SEHNR, CDR2 FQNEAQ (reference sequence). CDR3 in DNA: TGTGCCAGCAGCGACAGGGACCGCTCAACTAATGAAAAACTGTTTTTT. Its translation: CASSDRDRSTNEKLFF.

The V and J genes are TRBV24-1 and TRBJ1-5; 7 nucleotides agree with TRBD1. Trimming removed 7 bases from V and 5 bases from J; junction bases left unmatched: 7. The germline V gene encodes CDR1 KGHDR and CDR2 SFDVKD. The CDR3 runs 14 residues. CDR3 sequence: CATSSTGRDQPQHF. The CDR3 bases are TGTGCCACCAGCTCGACAGGGCGAGATCAGCCCCAGCATTTT.

In this sample, this clone turned up once. The chain couples TRBV7-3 to TRBJ1-1; the match to TRBD1 covers 8 bases. After removal of 0 bases from V and 4 bases from J, the junction contained 7 bases not matched to a gene. The germline V gene encodes CDR1 SGHTA and CDR2 FQGTGA. The CDR3 has 16 residues. The CDR3 DNA follows: TGTGCCAGCAGCTTAACGGGGACAGGAGTAGGCACTGAAGCTTTCTTT. Protein sequence: CASSLTGTGVGTEAFF. Looking up the rest from reference TRBV7-3 and TRBJ1-1 gives the full variable domain: GAGVSQTPSNKVTEKGKYVELRCDPISGHTALYWYRQSLGQGPEFLIYFQGTGAADDSGLPNDRFFAVRPEGSVSTLKIQRTERGDSAVYLCASSLTGTGVGTEAFFGQGTRLTVV.

The V gene is TRBV7-3, the J gene TRBJ2-7; D is unclear. In germline, CDR1 is SGHTA, CDR2 FQGTGA. Trimming shortened V by 2 bases and J by 6 bases, and 11 bases separated the two germline ends. There are 13 residues in the CDR3. CDR3 sequence reads: CASSLGTNGEQYF. The CDR3 DNA follows: TGTGCCAGCAGCTTAGGAACGAACGGCGAGCAGTACTTC.

This CDR3 reads CASSQGLNSPLHF. CDR3 nucleotide sequence: TGTGCCAGCAGCCAGGGTTTGAATTCACCCCTCCACTTT. This chain uses TRBV14 with TRBJ1-6; D gene uncertain. The ends were cut back, 3 bases at V and 7 bases at J, with 7 bases in the middle. The CDR3 runs 13 residues. CDR1 SGHDN and CDR2 FVKESK come from the germline V gene.

The chain links TRBV2 to TRBJ1-5; 8 bases fit TRBD1. After removal of 5 bases from V and 4 bases from J, the junction contained 7 bases not matched to a gene. CDR3 length: 15 residues. Germline-derived CDR1 and CDR2 are SNHLY and FYNNEI. CDR3 residues: CASSFQGAVNQPQHF. The CDR3 nucleotides are TGTGCCAGCAGTTTCCAGGGGGCGGTTAATCAGCCCCAGCATTTT.

V and J are TRBV19 and TRBJ1-5; possible D gene TRBD1, 6 bases. Deletions cut 0 bases from V and 6 bases from J, with 15 bases between. Germline V CDR1 and CDR2: LNHDA, SQIVND (reference sequence). This CDR3 is built from 16 residues. Here the CDR3 reads CASSIDPGVRRQPQHF. CDR3 in DNA: TGTGCCAGTAGTATAGACCCAGGGGTCCGGCGTCAGCCCCAGCATTTT.

This rearrangement joins TRBV11-2 to TRBJ1-6, with 9 bases fitting TRBD1. This CDR3 is built from 16 residues. V was clipped by 0 bases and J by 9 bases; unmatched bases: 6. CDR1 is SGHAT, CDR2 FQNNGV, per germline. The CDR3 nucleotides read TGTGCCAGCAGCTTAGACATACAGGGGGCGGGTTCACCCCTCCACTTT. Its protein product is CASSLDIQGAGSPLHF.

This chain joins TRBV6-5 and TRBJ1-5, with 7 bases fitting TRBD1. Losses at the gene ends were 6 bases for V and 7 bases for J; bases not matched to a gene: 6. Germline assignment: CDR1 MNHEY and CDR2 SVGAGI. CDR3 length: 13 residues. The CDR3 region is CASRRQGGQPQHF. CDR3 nucleotide sequence: TGTGCCAGCAGACGACAGGGCGGACAGCCCCAGCATTTT.

The chain uses TRBV21-1 and TRBJ2-7; TRBD2 reflects the table's D call only, with no check against the DNA. TRBV21-1 is designated a pseudogene. The length of the CDR3 is 15 residues. The CDR3 bases are TGTGCCAGCATCATAAGAGGACTGAGACATTACGAGCAGTACTTC. This translates into CASIIRGLRHYEQYF.

The V and J genes are TRBV11-1 and TRBJ2-5; tentatively, D is TRBD2 (6 bases). Trimming stripped 5 bases from V and 4 bases from J, with 14 bases between. The CDR3 is 14 residues long. CDR1 is SGHAT and CDR2 is FQDESV in the germline V gene (reference sequence). As DNA, the CDR3 is TGTGCCAGCAGCCCGGGACTGTCCCGAGAGACCCAGTACTTC. Its translation is CASSPGLSRETQYF.

The rearrangement joins TRBV6-2 or TRBV6-3 to TRBJ2-7; a possible D gene is TRBD1 (6 bases). The length of the CDR3 is 14 residues. The ends were cut back, 2 bases at V and 0 bases at J, with 8 bases in the middle. Germline CDR1 reads MNHEY; CDR2 reads SVGEGT. This CDR3 reads CASSYQGSSYEQYF. As DNA, the CDR3 is TGTGCCAGCAGTTACCAGGGGAGCTCCTACGAGCAGTACTTC.

CDR3: CASSRNPPGRGAYEQYF. For the CDR3, the DNA is TGCGCCAGCAGCCGTAACCCTCCGGGACGGGGGGCCTACGAGCAGTACTTC. The rearrangement joins TRBV4-1 to TRBJ2-7, with 7 bases identical to TRBD2. The germline V gene has CDR1 MGHRA and CDR2 YSYEKL. With V trimmed by 4 bases and J by 2 bases, 14 bases remained unmatched. The CDR3 sequence is 17 residues long.

The J gene is TRBJ1-1, the V gene TRBV6-5, with TRBD1 matching over 8 bases. Germline CDR1 and CDR2: MNHEY and SVGAGI. Trimming took 2 bases from V and 0 from J; bases not matched to a gene: 2. The CDR3 contains 15 residues. The CDR3 DNA reads as TGTGCCAGCAGTTACGACAGGGGTTTGAACACTGAAGCTTTCTTT. Protein product: CASSYDRGLNTEAFF.

This chain links TRBV4-3 with TRBJ2-3, with TRBD2 identical over 16 bases. The V segment lost 2 bases and the J segment 6 bases; nucleotides outside the gene matches: 5. Germline CDR1 is LGHNA and CDR2 is YSLEER. There are 17 residues in the CDR3. CDR3 protein: CASSQTPGLAGGDTQYF. The CDR3 DNA is TGCGCCAGCAGCCAAACACCGGGACTAGCGGGGGGGGATACGCAGTATTTT.

This rearrangement joins TRBV4-1 to TRBJ1-1, with TRBD1 matching 7 bases. Germline lookup yields CDR1 MGHRA and CDR2 YSYEKL. The J segment lost 5 bases and the V segment lost 6 bases, leaving 9 bases of the junction unmatched. The CDR3 sequence is 14 residues long. The CDR3 sequence is CASRRLQGTTEAFF. In DNA, the CDR3 is TGCGCCAGCAGGAGATTACAGGGGACAACTGAAGCTTTCTTT.

The CDR3 nucleotides read TGTGCCAGTAGTATTGGACAGGGAATACTAGCCAAAAACATTCAGTACTTC. Translating it yields CASSIGQGILAKNIQYF. The chain is built from TRBV19 and TRBJ2-4, with TRBD1 identical over 8 bases. Germline CDR1 LNHDA, CDR2 SQIVND (reference sequence). The CDR3 is 17 residues long. V was clipped by 3 bases and J by 0 bases; unmatched bases: 7.